These 9 T cell receptor beta chains came from one sample sequenced in a study of cytomegalovirus exposure and HLA in healthy donors. Primers included in the PCR were 60 Vbeta and 13 Jbeta primers. The method was immunoSEQ multiplex PCR; TCRdb's version includes in-frame clones alone and lacks a portion of them. Of more than 100,000 clones in the sample, more than 60% are singletons; the top ten hold 2.5% to 3.5%. Sequenced: PBMCs. The source is a woman in her thirties or forties in good health and CMV-seropositive.

The rearrangement joins TRBV11-2 to TRBJ2-5, with 12 bases matching TRBD2. The germline V gene has CDR1 SGHAT and CDR2 FQNNGV. Germline trimming cut 0 bases from V and 3 bases from J; bases unmatched to any gene: 5. The CDR3 loop spans 17 amino acids. CDR3 region: CASSLDGRLAGEETQYF. The CDR3 DNA follows: TGTGCCAGCAGCTTAGATGGTCGACTAGCGGGGGAAGAGACCCAGTACTTC.

This clone was found a few times. V gene TRBV29-1 combines with J gene TRBJ1-2, with TRBD1 matching 7 bases. The CDR3 loop spans 13 amino acids. V was pared by 6 bases and J by 5 bases, with 9 bases of the junction left unmatched. Germline CDR1 is SQVTM and CDR2 is ANQGSEA. The CDR3 sequence is CSVLIQGNYGYTF. The CDR3 bases are TGCAGCGTCTTAATACAGGGGAATTATGGCTACACCTTC.

This clone was detected once. The gene calls are TRBV5-6 and TRBJ2-7; 7 bases map to TRBD2. This CDR3 spans 17 amino acids. The trim removed 0 bases at V and 0 bases at J, leaving 9 bases unmatched. Germline CDR1 is SGHDT and CDR2 is YYEEEE. In DNA, the CDR3 is TGTGCCAGCAGCTTGGGTGGGGCAGCGGGGAGCTCCTACGAGCAGTACTTC. Its translation is CASSLGGAAGSSYEQYF.

V gene TRBV4-1 combines with J gene TRBJ2-7; tentatively, D is TRBD1 (6 bases). Trimming took 3 bases from V and 2 from J, leaving 11 bases between them. Germline V lookup: CDR1 MGHRA, CDR2 YSYEKL. The CDR3 contains 14 residues. Here the CDR3 reads CASSQGTLPYEQYF. CDR3 DNA: TGCGCCAGCAGCCAGGGGACACTTCCCTACGAGCAGTACTTC.

The chain carries TRBV30 and TRBJ2-1; perhaps TRBD2 as D (6 bases). The germline V gene encodes CDR1 GTSNPN and CDR2 SVGIG (reference sequence). The CDR3 length is 15 residues. The V end was cut by 3 bases, the J end by 8 bases, with 20 bases between. CDR3 loop: CAWSAGLEKGHEQFF. Written as DNA, the CDR3 is TGTGCCTGGAGCGCGGGACTGGAAAAGGGCCATGAGCAGTTCTTC.

V usage is TRBV6-5 and J usage is TRBJ1-2; D is possibly TRBD1 (6 bases). Per germline, CDR1 MNHEY and CDR2 SVGAGI. V lost 5 bases, J lost 4 bases, and 17 bases lay in between. CDR3 size: 15 residues. CDR3 nucleotide sequence: TGTGCCAGCAGTCCCACATCAGGGGTAATCTATGGCTACACCTTC. Encoded protein: CASSPTSGVIYGYTF.

This chain connects TRBV4-1 to TRBJ2-5, with a weak D call TRBD1 (6 bases). V lost 3 bases, J lost 5 bases, and 16 bases lay in between. There are 15 residues in the CDR3. CDR1 is MGHRA, CDR2 YSYEKL, per germline. CDR3 DNA: TGCGCCAGCAGCCAGATGCAACAGGGCCGGGAGACCCAGTACTTC. As protein: CASSQMQQGRETQYF.

This chain uses TRBV6-6 with TRBJ2-3, with D perhaps matching TRBD2 (6 bases). Germline lookup yields CDR1 MNHNY and CDR2 SVGAGI (reference sequence). V was cut by 7 bases and J by 4 bases, with 12 bases left in between. The CDR3 length is 13 residues. The CDR3 here is CASKAGLSDTQYF. The CDR3 DNA reads TGTGCCAGCAAGGCGGGGTTGTCAGATACGCAGTATTTT.

The CDR3 nucleotides read TGTGCCTGGACTAACGGGACATCTCTGTTTTTT. It specifies CAWTNGTSLFF. The chain uses TRBV30 and TRBJ1-4, with a possible D match to TRBD1 (6 bases). Looked up from germline, CDR1 is GTSNPN and CDR2 is SVGIG (reference sequence). The V end was cut by 4 bases, the J end by 14 bases, with 14 bases between. The CDR3 sequence is 11 residues long.